This T cell receptor (beta chain) derives from a study of cytomegalovirus exposure and HLA in healthy donors. The CDR3 contains 11 residues. The germline CDR1 and CDR2 sequences are LNHDA and SQIVND (reference sequence). The V end was cut by 6 bases, the J end by 5 bases, with 7 bases between. 13 Jbeta primers and 60 Vbeta primers were used for the PCR. Profiling relied on immunoSEQ multiplex PCR, and the TCRdb table lists in-frame clones only, not all of them. The profile covers about 160,000 clones, with more than 75% appearing a single time and approximately 8.7% taken by the ten largest. Findings and limits, study-wide: A later examination showed that TCR association rates differed by HLA locus, with DRB1 most and HLA-C fewest. The availability of immune exposure information extended only to CMV serostatus.

Comments on this clone: As yet, its antigen is unknown.

This receptor was identified in a young man in good health and CMV-seropositive. The chain joins TRBV19 to TRBJ1-2; D may be TRBD1 (6 bases). Sequenced: PBMCs. The CDR3 nucleotides read TGTGCCAGTAGACAGGGATATGGCTACACCTTC. Amino acids: CASRQGYGYTF.